The TCR beta chain described here comes from a study of T cells in Graves' hyperthyroidism and ophthalmopathy. The study's findings and limits: For ophthalmopathy, model prediction preceded onset by a median roughly 6.2 months.

Using RNA transcripts as the source, TCR beta CDR3 regions were amplified. HTBI primers were employed in a first-round RT-PCR of the TCR CDR3. TCRdb ran MiXCR on the multiplex PCR reads and lists one entry per CDR3 protein. Of roughly 520,000 distinct CDR3 sequences listed, less than 25% are singletons. Many counts were recorded for this clonotype. Its antigen is not identified. The CDR3 is 12 amino acids. Germline CDR1 and CDR2: SGHTA and FQGNSA. The germline V and J ends were trimmed by 2 bases and 3 bases, with 5 bases remaining between them. Uncontrolled infections, other autoimmune diseases, pregnancy or lactation led to exclusion of patients.

The clonotype was recovered from a woman in her 30s with Graves' ophthalmopathy. Source material: blood. The rearrangement links TRBV7-2 to TRBJ2-7, with D unresolved. CDR3 region: CASSLMRYEQYF. The CDR3 nucleotides are TGTGCCAGCAGCTTAATGCGCTACGAGCAGTACTTC.